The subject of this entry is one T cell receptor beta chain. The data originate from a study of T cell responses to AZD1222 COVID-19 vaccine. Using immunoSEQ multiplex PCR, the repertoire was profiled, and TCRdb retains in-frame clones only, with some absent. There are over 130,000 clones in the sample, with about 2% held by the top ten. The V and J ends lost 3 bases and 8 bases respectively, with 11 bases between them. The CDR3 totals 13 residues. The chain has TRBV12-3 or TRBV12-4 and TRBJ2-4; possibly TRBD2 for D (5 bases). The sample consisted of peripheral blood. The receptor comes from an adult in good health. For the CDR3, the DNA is TGTGCCAGCAGTTTCCGGACCGGGGACATTCAGTACTTC. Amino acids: CASSFRTGDIQYF.